These 3 T cell receptor beta chains originate from one sample sequenced in a study of T-cell memory formation after mild COVID-19. A single record per CDR3 protein comes from TCRdb applying MiXCR to the 5' RACE reads. Of about 38,000 distinct CDR3 sequences listed, roughly an eighth are singletons. The sequenced sample was PBMCs or a T cell subset sorted from them (not recorded which). The receptors were sampled from a man aged 18 to 29 who had mild COVID-19 (a few samples of this study predate the infection). Cell type and time point are not known.

This clonotype occurred many times. The chain combines TRBV7-9 with TRBJ1-1, with a tentative D call TRBD1 (6 bases). Trimming removed 5 bases from V and 2 bases from J, with 12 bases in between. The germline V gene has CDR1 SEHNR and CDR2 FQNEAQ (reference sequence). The CDR3 totals 14 residues. CDR3 in DNA: TGTGCCAGCAGCGGGACACTAAGAAACACTGAAGCTTTCTTT. Amino acid sequence: CASSGTLRNTEAFF.

There are many counts of this clonotype. This chain connects TRBV9 to TRBJ2-6; D gene ambiguous. V lost 0 bases and J lost 2, with 6 bases in between. The CDR3 is 15 amino acids. Germline V gene sequence: CDR1 SGDLS, CDR2 YYNGEE. The CDR3 region is CASSVGGTGANVLTF. In nucleotides, the CDR3 is TGTGCCAGCAGCGTAGGGGGAACTGGGGCCAACGTCCTGACTTTC.

This clonotype has a count of ten or more. The rearrangement links TRBV28 to TRBJ2-5; D unresolved. The CDR3 consists of 13 residues. The V gene's germline CDR1 is MDHEN and CDR2 SYDVKM. The ends were cut back, 6 bases at V and 5 bases at J, with 13 bases in the middle. The CDR3 loop reads CASSSPNGETQYF. The CDR3 DNA follows: TGTGCCAGCAGCTCCCCGAACGGGGAGACCCAGTACTTC.